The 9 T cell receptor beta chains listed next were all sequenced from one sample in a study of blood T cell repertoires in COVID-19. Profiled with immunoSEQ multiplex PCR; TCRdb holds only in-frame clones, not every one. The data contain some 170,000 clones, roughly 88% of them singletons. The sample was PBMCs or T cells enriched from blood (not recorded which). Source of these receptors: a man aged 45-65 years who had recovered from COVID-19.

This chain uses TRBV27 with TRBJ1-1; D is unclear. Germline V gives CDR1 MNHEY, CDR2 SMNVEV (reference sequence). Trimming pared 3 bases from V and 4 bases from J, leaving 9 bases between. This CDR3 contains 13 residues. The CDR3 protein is CASSLLGSTEAFF. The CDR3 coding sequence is TGTGCCAGCAGTTTGTTGGGGAGCACTGAAGCTTTCTTT.

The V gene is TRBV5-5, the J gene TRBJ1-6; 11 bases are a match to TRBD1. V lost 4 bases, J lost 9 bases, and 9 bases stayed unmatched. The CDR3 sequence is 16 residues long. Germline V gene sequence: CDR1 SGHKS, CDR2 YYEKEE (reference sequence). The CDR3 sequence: CASSKNSGTGGSPLHF. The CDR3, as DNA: TGTGCCAGCAGCAAGAACTCCGGGACAGGGGGTTCACCCCTCCACTTT.

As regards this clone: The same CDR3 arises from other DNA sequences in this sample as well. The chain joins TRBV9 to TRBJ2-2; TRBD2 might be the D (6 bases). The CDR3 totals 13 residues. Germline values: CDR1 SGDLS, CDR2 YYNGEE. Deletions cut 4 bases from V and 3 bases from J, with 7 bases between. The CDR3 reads CASSPGDTGELFF. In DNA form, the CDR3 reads TGTGCCAGCAGCCCGGGGGACACCGGGGAGCTGTTTTTT. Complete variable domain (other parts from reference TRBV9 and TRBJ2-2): DSGVTQTPKHLITATGQRVTLRCSPRSGDLSVYWYQQSLDQGLQFLIQYYNGEERAKGNILERFSAQQFPDLHSELNLSSLELGDSALYFCASSPGDTGELFFGEGSRLTVL.

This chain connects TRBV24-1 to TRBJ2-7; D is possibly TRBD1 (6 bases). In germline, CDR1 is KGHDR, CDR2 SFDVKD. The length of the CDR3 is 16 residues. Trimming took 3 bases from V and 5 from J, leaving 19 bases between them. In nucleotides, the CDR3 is TGTGCCACCAGTGATGATCAACCGGGACAATTCCACGAGCAGTACTTC. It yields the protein CATSDDQPGQFHEQYF.

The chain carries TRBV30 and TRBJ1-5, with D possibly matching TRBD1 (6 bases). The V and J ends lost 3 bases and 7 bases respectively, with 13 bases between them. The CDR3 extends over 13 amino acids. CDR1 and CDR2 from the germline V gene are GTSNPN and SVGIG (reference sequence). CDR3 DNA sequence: TGTGCCTGGAGCCGGGACATATTACAGCCCCAGCATTTT. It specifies CAWSRDILQPQHF.

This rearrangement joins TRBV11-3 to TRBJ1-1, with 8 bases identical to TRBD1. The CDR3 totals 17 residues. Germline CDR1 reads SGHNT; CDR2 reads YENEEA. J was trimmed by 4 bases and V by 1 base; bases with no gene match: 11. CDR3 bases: TGTGCCAGCAGCTTAGCTACAGGGGGTGGTATACCCACTGAAGCTTTCTTT. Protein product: CASSLATGGGIPTEAFF. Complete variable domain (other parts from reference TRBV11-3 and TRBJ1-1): EAGVVQSPRYKIIEKKQPVAFWCNPISGHNTLYWYLQNLGQGPELLIRYENEEAVDDSQLPKDRFSAERLKGVDSTLKIQPAELGDSAVYLCASSLATGGGIPTEAFFGQGTRLTVV.

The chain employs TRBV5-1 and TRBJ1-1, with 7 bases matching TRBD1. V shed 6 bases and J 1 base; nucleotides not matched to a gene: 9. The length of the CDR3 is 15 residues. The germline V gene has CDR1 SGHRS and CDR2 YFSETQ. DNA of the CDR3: TGCGCCAGCATGACGGGGACAGCGAGGAACACTGAAGCTTTCTTT. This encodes CASMTGTARNTEAFF.

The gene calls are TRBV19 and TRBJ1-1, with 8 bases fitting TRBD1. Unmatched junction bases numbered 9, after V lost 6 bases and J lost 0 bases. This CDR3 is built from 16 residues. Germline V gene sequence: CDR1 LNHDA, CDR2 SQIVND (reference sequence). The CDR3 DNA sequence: TGTGCCAGTAGACTCCTGCGGGACAGGCTGAACACTGAAGCTTTCTTT. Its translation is CASRLLRDRLNTEAFF.

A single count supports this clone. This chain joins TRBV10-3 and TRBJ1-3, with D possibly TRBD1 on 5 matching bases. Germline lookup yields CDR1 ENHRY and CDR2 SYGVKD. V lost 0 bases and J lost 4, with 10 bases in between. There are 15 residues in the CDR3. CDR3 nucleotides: TGTGCCATCAGTGAGTCCGGCAGGGCCGGAAACACCATATATTTT. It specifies CAISESGRAGNTIYF.